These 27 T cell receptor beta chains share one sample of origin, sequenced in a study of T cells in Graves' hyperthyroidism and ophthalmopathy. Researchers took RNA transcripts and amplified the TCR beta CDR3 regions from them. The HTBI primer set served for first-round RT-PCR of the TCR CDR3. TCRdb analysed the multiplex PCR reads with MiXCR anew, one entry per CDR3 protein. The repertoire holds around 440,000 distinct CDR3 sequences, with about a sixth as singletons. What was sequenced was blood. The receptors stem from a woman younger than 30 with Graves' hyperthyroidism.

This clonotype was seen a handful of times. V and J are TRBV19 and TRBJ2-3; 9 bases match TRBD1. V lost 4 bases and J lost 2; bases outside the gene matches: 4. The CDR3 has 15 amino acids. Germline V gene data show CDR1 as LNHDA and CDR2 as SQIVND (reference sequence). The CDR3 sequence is CASSTTGGLTDTQYF. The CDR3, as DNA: TGTGCCAGTAGTACTACAGGGGGCCTCACAGATACGCAGTATTTT.

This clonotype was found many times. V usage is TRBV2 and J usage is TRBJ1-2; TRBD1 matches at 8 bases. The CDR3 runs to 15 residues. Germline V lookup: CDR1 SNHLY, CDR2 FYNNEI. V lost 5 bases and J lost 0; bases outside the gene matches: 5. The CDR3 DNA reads TGTGCCAGCAGTTGGGACAGGACCCCTAACTATGGCTACACCTTC. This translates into CASSWDRTPNYGYTF.

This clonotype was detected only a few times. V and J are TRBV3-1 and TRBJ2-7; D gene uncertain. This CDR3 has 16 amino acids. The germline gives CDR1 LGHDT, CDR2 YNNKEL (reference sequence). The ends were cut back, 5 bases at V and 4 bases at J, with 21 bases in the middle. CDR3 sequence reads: CASSEKRASNIYEQYF. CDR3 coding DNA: TGTGCCAGCAGCGAAAAGAGAGCGTCGAACATATACGAGCAGTACTTC.

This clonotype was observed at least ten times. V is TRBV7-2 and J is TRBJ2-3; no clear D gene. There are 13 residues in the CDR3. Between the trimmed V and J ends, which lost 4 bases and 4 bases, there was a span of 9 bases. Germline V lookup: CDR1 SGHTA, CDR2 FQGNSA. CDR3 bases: TGTGCCAGCAGCTCCACAATCCCAGATACGCAGTATTTT. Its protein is CASSSTIPDTQYF. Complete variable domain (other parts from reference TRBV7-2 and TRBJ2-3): GAGVSQSPSNKVTEKGKDVELRCDPISGHTALYWYRQSLGQGLEFLIYFQGNSAPDKSGLPSDRFSAERTGGSVSTLTIQRTQQEDSAVYLCASSSTIPDTQYFGPGTRLTVL.

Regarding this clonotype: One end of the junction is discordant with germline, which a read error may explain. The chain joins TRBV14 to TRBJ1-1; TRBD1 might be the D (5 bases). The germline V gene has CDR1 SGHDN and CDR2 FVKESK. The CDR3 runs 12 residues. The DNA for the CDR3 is TGTGCCAGCAGCCCGTGGGGCACTGAAGTTTTCTTT. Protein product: CASSPWGTEVFF.

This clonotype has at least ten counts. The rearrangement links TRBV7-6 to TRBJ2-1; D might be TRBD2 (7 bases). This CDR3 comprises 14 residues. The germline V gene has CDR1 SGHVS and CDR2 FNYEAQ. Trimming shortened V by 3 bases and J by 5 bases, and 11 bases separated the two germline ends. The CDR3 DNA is TGTGCCAGCAGCTTGAGGGAGGGGGACAATGAGCAGTTCTTC. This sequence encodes CASSLREGDNEQFF. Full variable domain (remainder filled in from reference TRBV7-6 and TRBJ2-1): GAGVSQSPRYKVTKRGQDVALRCDPISGHVSLYWYRQALGQGPEFLTYFNYEAQQDKSGLPNDRFSAERPEGSISTLTIQRTEQRDSAMYRCASSLREGDNEQFFGPGTRLTVL.

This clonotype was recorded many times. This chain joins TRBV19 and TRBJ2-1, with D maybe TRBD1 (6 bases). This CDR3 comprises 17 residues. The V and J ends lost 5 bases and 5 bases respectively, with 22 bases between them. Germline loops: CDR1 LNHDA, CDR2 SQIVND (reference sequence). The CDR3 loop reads CASSHSLRGLRNNEQFF. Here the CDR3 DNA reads TGTGCCAGTAGTCATTCCCTCAGGGGATTGAGAAACAATGAGCAGTTCTTC.

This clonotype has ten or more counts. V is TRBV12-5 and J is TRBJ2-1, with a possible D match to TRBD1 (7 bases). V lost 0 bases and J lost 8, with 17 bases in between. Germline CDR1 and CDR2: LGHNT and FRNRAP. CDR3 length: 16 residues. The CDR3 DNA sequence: TGTGCTAGTGGTTTGGTCGGGGAGGACAGGCGGGATGAGCAGTTCTTC. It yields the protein CASGLVGEDRRDEQFF.

CDR3 protein: CASSLRGGEETQYF. The CDR3 nucleotides read TGCGCCAGCAGCTTGAGAGGGGGCGAAGAGACCCAGTACTTC. The J gene is TRBJ2-5, the V gene TRBV5-1; 7 nucleotides align to TRBD1. With 1 base clipped from V and 3 bases from J, the junction kept 3 bases outside the gene matches. CDR1 and CDR2 (germline): SGHRS, YFSETQ. This CDR3 is 14 amino acids long.

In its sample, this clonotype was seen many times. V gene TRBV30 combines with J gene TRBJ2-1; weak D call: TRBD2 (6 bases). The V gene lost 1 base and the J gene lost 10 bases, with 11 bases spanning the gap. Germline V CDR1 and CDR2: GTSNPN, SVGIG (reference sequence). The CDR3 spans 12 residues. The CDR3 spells CAWSGGVGEQFF. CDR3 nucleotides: TGTGCCTGGAGTGGCGGGGTTGGAGAGCAGTTCTTC. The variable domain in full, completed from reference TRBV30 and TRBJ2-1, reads SQTIHQWPATLVQPVGSPLSLECTVEGTSNPNLYWYRQAAGRGLQLLFYSVGIGQISSEVPQNLSASRPQDRQFILSSKKLLLSDSGFYLCAWSGGVGEQFFGPGTRLTVL.

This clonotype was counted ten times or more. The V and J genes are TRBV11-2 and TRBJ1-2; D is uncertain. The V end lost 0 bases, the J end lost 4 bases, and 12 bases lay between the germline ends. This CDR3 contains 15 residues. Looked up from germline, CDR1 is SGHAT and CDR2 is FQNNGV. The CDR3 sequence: CASSLDLFSSYGYTF. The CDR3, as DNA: TGTGCCAGCAGCTTAGATCTGTTCAGCTCCTATGGCTACACCTTC.

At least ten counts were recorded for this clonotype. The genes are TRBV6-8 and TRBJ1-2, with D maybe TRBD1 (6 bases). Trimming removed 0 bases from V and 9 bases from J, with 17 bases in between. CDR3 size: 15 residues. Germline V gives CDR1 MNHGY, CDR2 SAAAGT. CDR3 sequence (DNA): TGTGCCAGCAGTTACTCCCGACAGGTGCGGGAGAGCTACACCTTC. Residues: CASSYSRQVRESYTF.

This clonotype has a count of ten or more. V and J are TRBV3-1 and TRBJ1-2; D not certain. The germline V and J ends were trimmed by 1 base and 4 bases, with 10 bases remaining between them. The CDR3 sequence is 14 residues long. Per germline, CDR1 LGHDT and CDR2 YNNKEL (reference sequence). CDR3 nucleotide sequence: TGTGCCAGCAGCCAAGCTACAGACACCTATGGCTACACCTTC. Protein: CASSQATDTYGYTF. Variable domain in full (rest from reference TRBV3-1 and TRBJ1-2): DTAVSQTPKYLVTQMGNDKSIKCEQNLGHDTMYWYKQDSKKFLKIMFSYNNKELIINETVPNRFSPKSPDKAHLNLHINSLELGDSAVYFCASSQATDTYGYTFGSGTRLTVV.

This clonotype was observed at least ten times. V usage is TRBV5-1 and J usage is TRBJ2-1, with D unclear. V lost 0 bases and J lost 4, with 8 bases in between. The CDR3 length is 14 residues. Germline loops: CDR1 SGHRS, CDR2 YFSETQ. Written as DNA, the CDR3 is TGCGCCAGCAGCTTGGACGGACGGTACAATGAGCAGTTCTTC. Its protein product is CASSLDGRYNEQFF.

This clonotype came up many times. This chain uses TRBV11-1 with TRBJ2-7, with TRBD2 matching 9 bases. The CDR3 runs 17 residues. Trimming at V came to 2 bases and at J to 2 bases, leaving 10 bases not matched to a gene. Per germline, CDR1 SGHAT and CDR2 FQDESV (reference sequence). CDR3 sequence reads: CASSLQGLAGDPYEQYF. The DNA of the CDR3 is TGTGCCAGCAGCTTACAGGGGTTAGCGGGAGACCCCTACGAGCAGTACTTC.

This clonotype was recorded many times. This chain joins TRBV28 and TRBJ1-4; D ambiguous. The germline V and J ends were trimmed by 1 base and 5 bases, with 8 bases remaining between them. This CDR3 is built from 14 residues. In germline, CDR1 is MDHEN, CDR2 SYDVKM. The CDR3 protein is CASSLSSQNEKLFF. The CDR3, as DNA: TGTGCCAGCAGTTTATCGTCACAGAATGAAAAACTGTTTTTT.

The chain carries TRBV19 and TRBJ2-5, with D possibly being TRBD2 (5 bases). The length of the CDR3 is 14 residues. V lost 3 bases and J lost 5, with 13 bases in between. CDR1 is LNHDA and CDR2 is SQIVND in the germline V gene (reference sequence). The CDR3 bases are TGTGCCAGTAGTATGGCTAGCAGCCGGGAGACCCAGTACTTC. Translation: CASSMASSRETQYF.

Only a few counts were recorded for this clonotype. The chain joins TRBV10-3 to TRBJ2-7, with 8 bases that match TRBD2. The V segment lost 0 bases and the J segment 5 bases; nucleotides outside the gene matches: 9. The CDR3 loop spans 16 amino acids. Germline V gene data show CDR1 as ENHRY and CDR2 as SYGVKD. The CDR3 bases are TGTGCCATCAGTGAGTCACCCCGGACTAGCTTGGACGAGCAGTACTTC. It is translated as CAISESPRTSLDEQYF.

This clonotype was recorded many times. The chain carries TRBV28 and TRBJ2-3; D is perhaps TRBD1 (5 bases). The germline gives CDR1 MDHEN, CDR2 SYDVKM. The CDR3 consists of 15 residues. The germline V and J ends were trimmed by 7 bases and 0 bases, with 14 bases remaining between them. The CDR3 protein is CASIPVTGSTDTQYF. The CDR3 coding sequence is TGTGCCAGCATCCCGGTCACAGGCAGCACAGATACGCAGTATTTT.

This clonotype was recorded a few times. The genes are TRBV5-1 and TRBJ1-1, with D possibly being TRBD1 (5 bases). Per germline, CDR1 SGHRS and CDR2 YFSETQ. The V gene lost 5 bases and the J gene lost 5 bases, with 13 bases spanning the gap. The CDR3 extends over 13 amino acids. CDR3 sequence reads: CASRAQGRTEAFF. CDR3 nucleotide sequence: TGCGCCAGCAGGGCGCAGGGACGGACTGAAGCTTTCTTT.

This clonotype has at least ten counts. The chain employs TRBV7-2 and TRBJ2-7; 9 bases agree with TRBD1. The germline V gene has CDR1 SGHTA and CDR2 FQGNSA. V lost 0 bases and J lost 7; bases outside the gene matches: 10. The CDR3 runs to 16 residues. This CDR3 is CASSLAVTGGVWEQYF. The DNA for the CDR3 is TGTGCCAGCAGCTTAGCGGTGACAGGGGGAGTCTGGGAGCAGTACTTC. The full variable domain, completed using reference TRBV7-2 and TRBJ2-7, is GAGVSQSPSNKVTEKGKDVELRCDPISGHTALYWYRQSLGQGLEFLIYFQGNSAPDKSGLPSDRFSAERTGGSVSTLTIQRTQQEDSAVYLCASSLAVTGGVWEQYFGPGTRLTVT.

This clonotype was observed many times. CDR3 amino acids: CASSPRTASYEQYF. CDR3 bases: TGTGCCAGCAGCCCTCGGACGGCTTCCTACGAGCAGTACTTC. This rearrangement joins TRBV11-3 to TRBJ2-7; D remains ambiguous. Germline CDR1 SGHNT, CDR2 YENEEA. There are 14 residues in the CDR3. Trimming removed 5 bases at V and 1 base at J, with 12 bases between.

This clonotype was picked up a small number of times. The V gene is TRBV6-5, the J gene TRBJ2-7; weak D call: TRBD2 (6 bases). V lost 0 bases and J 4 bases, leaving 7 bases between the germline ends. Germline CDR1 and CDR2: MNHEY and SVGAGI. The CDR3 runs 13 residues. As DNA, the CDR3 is TGTGCCAGCAGTTACTCGACTAGTTACGAGCAGTACTTC. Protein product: CASSYSTSYEQYF.

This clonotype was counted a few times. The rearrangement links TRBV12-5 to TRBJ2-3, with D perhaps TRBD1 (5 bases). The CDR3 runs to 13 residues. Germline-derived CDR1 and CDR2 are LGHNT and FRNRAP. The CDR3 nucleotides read TGTGCCGCAGCCGCAGGGAGCACAGATACGCAGTATTTT. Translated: CAAAAGSTDTQYF.

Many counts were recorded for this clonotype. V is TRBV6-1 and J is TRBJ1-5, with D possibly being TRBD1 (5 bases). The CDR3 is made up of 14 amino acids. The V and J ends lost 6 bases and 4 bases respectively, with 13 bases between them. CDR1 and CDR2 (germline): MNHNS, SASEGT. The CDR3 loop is CASRRDGKNQPQHF. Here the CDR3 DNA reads TGTGCCAGCAGACGGGACGGAAAGAATCAGCCCCAGCATTTT.

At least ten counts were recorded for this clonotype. The chain's CDR3 is CASTPQGAAATNEKLFF. In nucleotides, the CDR3 is TGTGCCAGCACCCCACAGGGGGCGGCTGCAACTAATGAAAAACTGTTTTTT. The chain carries TRBV28 and TRBJ1-4; 9 bases line up with TRBD1. J was trimmed by 0 bases and V by 7 bases; bases with no gene match: 9. The CDR3 totals 17 residues. CDR1 is MDHEN, CDR2 SYDVKM, per germline.

CDR3 sequence reads: CASSAQGGRRTDTQYF. CDR3 in DNA: TGTGCCAGCAGCGCTCAGGGGGGCAGGCGGACAGATACGCAGTATTTT. V and J are TRBV7-2 and TRBJ2-3; tentatively, D is TRBD1 (7 bases). With 5 bases removed from V and 3 bases from J, the gap between germline ends came to 18 bases. Germline CDR1 is SGHTA and CDR2 is FQGNSA. The CDR3 consists of 16 residues.